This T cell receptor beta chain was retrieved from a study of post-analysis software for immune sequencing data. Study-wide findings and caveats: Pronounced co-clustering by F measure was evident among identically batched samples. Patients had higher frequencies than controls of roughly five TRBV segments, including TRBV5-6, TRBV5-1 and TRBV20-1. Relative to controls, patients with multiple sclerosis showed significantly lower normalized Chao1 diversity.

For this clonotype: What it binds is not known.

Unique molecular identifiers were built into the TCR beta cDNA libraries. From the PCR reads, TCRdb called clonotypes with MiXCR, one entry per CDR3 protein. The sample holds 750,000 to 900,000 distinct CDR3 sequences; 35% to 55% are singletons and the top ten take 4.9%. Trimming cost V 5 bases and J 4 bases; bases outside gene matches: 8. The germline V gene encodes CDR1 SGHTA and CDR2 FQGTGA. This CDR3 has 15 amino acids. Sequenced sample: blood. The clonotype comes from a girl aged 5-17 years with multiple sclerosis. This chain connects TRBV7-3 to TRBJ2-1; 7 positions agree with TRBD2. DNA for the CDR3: TGTGCCAGCAGCCCCCGGGCTAGCGGTTACAATGAGCAGTTCTTC. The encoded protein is CASSPRASGYNEQFF.